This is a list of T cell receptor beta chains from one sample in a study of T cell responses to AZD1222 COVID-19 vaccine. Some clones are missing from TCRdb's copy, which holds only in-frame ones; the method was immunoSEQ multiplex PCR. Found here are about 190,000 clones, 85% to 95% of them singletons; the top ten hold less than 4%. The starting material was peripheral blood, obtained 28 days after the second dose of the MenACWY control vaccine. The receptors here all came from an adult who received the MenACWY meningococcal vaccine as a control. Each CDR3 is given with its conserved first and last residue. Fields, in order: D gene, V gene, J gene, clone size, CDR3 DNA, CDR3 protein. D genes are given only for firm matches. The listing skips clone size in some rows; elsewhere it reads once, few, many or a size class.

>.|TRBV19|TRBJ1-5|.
TGTGCCAGCTCCCCGTACGGCAATCAGCCCCAGCATTTT
CASSPYGNQPQHF
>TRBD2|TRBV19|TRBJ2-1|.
TGTGCCAGTAGTACCCTCGGGACTAGCGGGAGCAATGAGCAGTTCTTC
CASSTLGTSGSNEQFF
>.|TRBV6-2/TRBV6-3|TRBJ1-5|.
TGTGCCAGCAGTTACTCGGGAAGGCTTCAGCCCCAGCATTTT
CASSYSGRLQPQHF
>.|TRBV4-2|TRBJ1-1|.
TGTGCCAGCAGCCAAGACCTTGGGGACACTGAAGCTTTCTTT
CASSQDLGDTEAFF
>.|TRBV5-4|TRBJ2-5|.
TGTGCCAGCAGCAGAGGTGGGGCAGGGGCAGGGGAGACCCAGTACTTC
CASSRGGAGAGETQYF
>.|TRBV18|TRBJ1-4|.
TGTGCCAGCTCACTGGGACAAGGGAATGAAAAACTGTTTTTT
CASSLGQGNEKLFF
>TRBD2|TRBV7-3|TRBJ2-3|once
TGTGCCAGCAGCTTAACGCTAGCGGGATATCAGTATTTT
CASSLTLAGYQYF
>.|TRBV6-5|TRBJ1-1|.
TGTGCCACCCTCGGGTCCCAGATGAACACTGAAGCTTTCTTT
CATLGSQMNTEAFF
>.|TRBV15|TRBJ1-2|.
TGTGCCACCAGCAGAGATAAGGGGGTAAATGGCTACACCTTC
CATSRDKGVNGYTF
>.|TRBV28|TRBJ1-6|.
TGTGCCAGCAGTTTAATGGCGGCGGGGTTCGGCTCACCCCTCCACTTT
CASSLMAAGFGSPLHF
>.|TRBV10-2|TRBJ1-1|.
TGCGCCAGCAGACGCTCCGGTGGGACATGGAGGAACACTGAAGCTTTCTTT
CASRRSGGTWRNTEAFF
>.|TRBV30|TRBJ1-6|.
TGTGCCTGGAGGGTTGCAGCAATTCTCAATTCACCCCTCCACTTT
CAWRVAAILNSPLHF
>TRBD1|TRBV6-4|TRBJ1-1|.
TGTGCCAGCAGTGAAGACAGGGGGACTGAAGCTTTCTTT
CASSEDRGTEAFF
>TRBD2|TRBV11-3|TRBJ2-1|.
TGTGCCAGCAGCTTAGTAACTAGCGGGAGGGTAAATGAGCAGTTCTTC
CASSLVTSGRVNEQFF
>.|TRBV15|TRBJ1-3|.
TGTGCCACCAGCAGATCAAGATCGCAGGGAAACACCATATATTTT
CATSRSRSQGNTIYF
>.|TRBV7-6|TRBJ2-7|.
TGTGCCAGCAGCTTAGAAATAGGGGGGGCGCGTCTCTACGAGCAGTACTTC
CASSLEIGGARLYEQYF
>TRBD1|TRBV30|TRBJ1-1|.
TGTGCCTGGACACTTGGGACAGGGGGGAACACTGAAGCTTTCTTT
CAWTLGTGGNTEAFF
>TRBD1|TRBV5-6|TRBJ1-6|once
TGTGCCAGCAGCTACCGCGGGACAGGGCTTAATTCACCCCTCCACTTT
CASSYRGTGLNSPLHF
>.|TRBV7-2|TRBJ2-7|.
TGTGCCAGCAGCTTAGTCCAGATTTCACTCGAGCAGTACTTC
CASSLVQISLEQYF
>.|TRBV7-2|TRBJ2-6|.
TGTGCCAGCAGCCGTCGGACAGTAAACTCTGGGGCCAACGTCCTGACTTTC
CASSRRTVNSGANVLTF
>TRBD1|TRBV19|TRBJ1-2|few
TGTGCCAGTACCCCGATGGGGGACAGGGGTAGCTATGGCTACACCTTC
CASTPMGDRGSYGYTF